A single sample gave rise to the 7 T cell receptor beta chains below, sequenced in a study of CD8+ T cells in alopecia areata. Extracted from the samples, RNA was reverse transcribed into cDNA to serve as the sequencing template. The protocol was immunoSEQ multiplex PCR, while the TCRdb copy is restricted to in-frame clones and leaves out a portion. Of 90,000 to 130,000 clones listed, roughly 59% are singletons. Sequencing input: CD8+ T cells sorted from blood. These receptors all stem from a human donor in good health.

The CDR3 spells CASSISDHQETQYF. The CDR3 nucleotides read TGTGCCAGCAGCATCTCCGACCACCAAGAGACCCAGTACTTC. The V call is TRBV13, the J call TRBJ2-5; D is ambiguous. CDR1 is PRHDT and CDR2 is FYEKMQ in the germline V gene (reference sequence). This CDR3 comprises 14 residues. V dropped 5 bases and J dropped 0 bases, with 10 bases sitting between them.

This chain joins TRBV11-2 and TRBJ2-2; D not certain. CDR3 size: 15 residues. Trimming left V 6 bases short and J 1 base short, with 12 bases between. The germline gives CDR1 SGHAT, CDR2 FQNNGV. The CDR3 sequence: CASRLLRQNTGELFF. CDR3 nucleotide sequence: TGTGCCAGCAGGTTGCTAAGACAGAACACCGGGGAGCTGTTTTTT.

The gene calls are TRBV6-5 and TRBJ1-5, with 8 bases identical to TRBD1. Germline trimming cut 6 bases from V and 6 bases from J; bases unmatched to any gene: 10. The CDR3 loop spans 15 amino acids. Germline V gene lookup returns CDR1 MNHEY and CDR2 SVGAGI. CDR3 nucleotides: TGTGCCAGCAGCAAACAGGGGGACGGAGGTCAGCCCCAGCATTTT. It translates to CASSKQGDGGQPQHF.

CDR3 bases: TGTGCCAGCACGGTGGCCCGGGAGGTCCGGTCCTACGAGCAGTACTTC. It yields the protein CASTVAREVRSYEQYF. The J gene is TRBJ2-7, the V gene TRBV2, with 7 positions matching TRBD2. The CDR3 is 16 residues long. J gave up 1 base and V 7 bases, and 13 bases lay outside the gene matches. Germline lookup yields CDR1 SNHLY and CDR2 FYNNEI.

The rearrangement links TRBV6-6 to TRBJ1-5, with D hard to call. The V gene's germline CDR1 is MNHNY and CDR2 SVGAGI (reference sequence). The CDR3 sequence is 14 residues long. Trimming took 6 bases from V and 1 from J, leaving 10 bases between them. In nucleotides, the CDR3 is TGTGCCAGCAGCCGTGAGGGAAGCAATCAGCCCCAGCATTTT. The encoded protein is CASSREGSNQPQHF.

The chain links TRBV29-1 to TRBJ1-2, with TRBD1 as a possible D gene (5 bases). The V end was cut by 0 bases, the J end by 2 bases, with 10 bases between. The CDR3 has 14 residues. Germline V gene sequence: CDR1 SQVTM, CDR2 ANQGSEA. CDR3 loop: CSVEDPGANYGYTF. In nucleotides, the CDR3 is TGCAGCGTTGAAGATCCCGGGGCAAACTATGGCTACACCTTC.

The chain links TRBV7-3 to TRBJ1-1, with D hard to call. Germline CDR1 reads SGHTA; CDR2 reads FQGTGA. V lost 1 base to trimming and J lost 0 bases, with 3 bases between them. The CDR3 length is 13 residues. The CDR3 loop reads CASSLSLNTEAFF. DNA for the CDR3: TGTGCCAGCAGCTTAAGCCTGAACACTGAAGCTTTCTTT.